This T cell receptor beta chain was captured by sequencing in a study of early T cells in non-severe SARS-CoV-2 infection. TCRdb analysed the 5' RACE reads with MiXCR anew, one entry per CDR3 protein. The sample lists some 120,000 distinct CDR3 sequences, 15% occurring once. The CDR3 totals 18 residues. Between the trimmed V and J ends, which lost 3 bases and 1 base, there was a span of 20 bases. This clonotype was observed once. The origin of this receptor is an adult who was a healthcare worker with PCR-confirmed SARS-CoV-2 infection or an uninfected control (not recorded which). The rearrangement links TRBV12-3 or TRBV12-4 to TRBJ2-3; a possible D gene is TRBD2 (6 bases). The sequenced material came from whole blood. The CDR3 region is CASSFRRGLELRTDTQYF. CDR3 nucleotide sequence: TGTGCCAGCAGTTTTAGGAGGGGTCTCGAACTACGCACAGATACGCAGTATTTT.